This record looks at one T cell receptor beta chain sequence and its context. The target antigen is unknown. This sample stems from a study of response to subunit inactivated influenza vaccine. Points from the study as a whole: Authors suggested that a seasonal influenza vaccination recruits few new T cells each time.

TCRdb re-called the RT-PCR reads with MiXCR, one entry per CDR3 protein. The sample carries hundreds of thousands of distinct CDR3 sequences, approximately 15% recorded once. V was pared by 5 bases and J by 4 bases, with 7 bases of the junction left unmatched. The CDR3 runs to 14 residues. The germline V gene has CDR1 MDHEN and CDR2 SYDVKM. This TCR was sampled from a man aged 50-60 years who received an inactivated influenza vaccine. The source was PBMCs from blood, collected around 15 days before vaccination. The V and J genes are TRBV28 and TRBJ2-7, with 8 bases that match TRBD1. CDR3 sequence (DNA): TGTGCCAGCAGTCGGACAGGGAATCGGTACGAGCAGTACTTC. Translated: CASSRTGNRYEQYF.